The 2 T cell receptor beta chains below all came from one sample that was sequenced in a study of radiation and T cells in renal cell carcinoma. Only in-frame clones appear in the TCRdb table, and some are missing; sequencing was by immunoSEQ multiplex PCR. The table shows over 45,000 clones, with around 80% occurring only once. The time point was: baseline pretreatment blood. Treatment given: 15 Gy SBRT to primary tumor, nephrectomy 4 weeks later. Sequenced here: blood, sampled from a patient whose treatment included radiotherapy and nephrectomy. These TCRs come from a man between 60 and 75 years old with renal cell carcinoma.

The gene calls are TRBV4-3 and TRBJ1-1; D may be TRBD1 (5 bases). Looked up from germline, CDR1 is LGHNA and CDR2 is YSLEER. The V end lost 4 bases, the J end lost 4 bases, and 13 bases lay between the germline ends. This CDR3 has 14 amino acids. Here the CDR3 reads CASSLDSGSTEAFF. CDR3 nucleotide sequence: TGCGCCAGCAGCCTTGACAGTGGGAGCACTGAAGCTTTCTTT.

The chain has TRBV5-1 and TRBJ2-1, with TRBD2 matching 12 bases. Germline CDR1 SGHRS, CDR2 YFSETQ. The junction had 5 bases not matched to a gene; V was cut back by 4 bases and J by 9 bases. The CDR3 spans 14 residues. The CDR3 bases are TGCGCCAGCAGCGTGACTAGCGGGAGCAGTGAGCAGTTCTTC. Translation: CASSVTSGSSEQFF.